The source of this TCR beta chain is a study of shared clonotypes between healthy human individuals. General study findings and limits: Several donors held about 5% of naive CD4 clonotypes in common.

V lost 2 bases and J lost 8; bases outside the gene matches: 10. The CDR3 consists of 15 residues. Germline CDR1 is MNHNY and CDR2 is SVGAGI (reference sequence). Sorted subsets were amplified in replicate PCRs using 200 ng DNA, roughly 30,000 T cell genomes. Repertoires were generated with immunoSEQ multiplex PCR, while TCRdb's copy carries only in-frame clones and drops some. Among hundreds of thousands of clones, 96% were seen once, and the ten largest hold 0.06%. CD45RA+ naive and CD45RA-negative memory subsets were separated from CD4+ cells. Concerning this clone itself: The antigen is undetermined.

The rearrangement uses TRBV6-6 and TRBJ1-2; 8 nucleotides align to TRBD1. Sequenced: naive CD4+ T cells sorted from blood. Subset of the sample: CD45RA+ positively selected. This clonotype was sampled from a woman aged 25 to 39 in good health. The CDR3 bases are TGTGCCAGCAGTTACGGACTACAGGGGGGTAGCGGCTACACCTTC. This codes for CASSYGLQGGSGYTF.